This TCR beta chain appears in the sequencing data of a study of shared clonotypes between healthy human individuals (dated by TCRdb to about 2020). For the study in its entirety: Two women and a few men aged 18 to 49 years were included in the cohort. For each donor, three plates each were used for CD4 naive and CD4 memory, two plates were used for CD8 naive, and one plate was used for CD8 memory. Blood TCR repertoires of a handful of healthy adults were deeply sequenced to estimate repertoire size and the extent of clonotype sharing between individuals. Libraries were prepared and TCR repertoires were sequenced by different laboratories using diverse techniques, in order to increase sequencing depth and limit assay-specific biases. Per donor, leukapheresis produced somewhere between about 0.85 and 10 billion PBMCs.

What the research found in general, with its limitations: The small number of donors limited the genetic and exposure-history diversity represented. Compared with non-shared clonotypes, clonotypes shared by all four sorted-subset donors had higher generation probabilities. Based on pairwise subsampling, the degree of clonotype sharing among donors was expected to be affected by sequencing depth. Naive subsets generally had larger estimated clonotype richness than memory subsets. Even with the large sequencing depth, rarefaction of the sorted-subset datasets indicated that sequencing was incomplete. Sampling was limited to blood, and TCR repertoires in tissue likely differ from TCR repertoires in blood. Sharing across a few donors was observed for roughly 5.4% of naive CD4, under 4% of naive CD8, roughly 2.4% of memory CD4, and about 0.39% of memory CD8 clonotypes.

In the case of this clone: Its antigen is unknown. Base qualities were left out, and no much larger clone turns up one base away.

The donors were healthy, HIV-negative adults who had no recently reported acute infections or vaccinations. Every donor was a Caucasian adult residing in Nashville, Tennessee, USA. CD4+ T cells were enriched by magnetic negative selection, after which naive cells were positively selected on CD45RA and the negative fraction was taken as the memory subset. After blood collection by leukapheresis, PBMCs were isolated using Ficoll-Histopaque density gradient centrifugation and then cryopreserved in the vapor phase of liquid nitrogen. Purity and quantity of every magnetically sorted T cell population were checked by analytical flow cytometry. Genomic DNA was isolated from every sorted fraction and measured by UV absorbance on a Nanodrop 2000c. According to the germline V gene, CDR1 reads SGDLS and CDR2 reads YYNGEE. Trimming removed 0 bases from V and 7 bases from J; the gene matches leave 16 bases unexplained. Including cysteine and phenylalanine, the CDR3 has 17 amino acids. The entry retains the CDR3 DNA only, 51 bases that are in frame from base 1.

TCR CDR3 regions were amplified from genomic DNA by multiplex PCR using the deep immunoSEQ assay. For each cell subset, the extracted genomic DNA was distributed evenly across all wells of several immunoSEQ 96-well plates, and each plate served as one replicate. For sorted subsets, each replicate PCR was loaded with approximately 200 ng genomic DNA, equivalent to about 30,000 T cell genomes. The purified libraries were quantified using a Qubit 3.0 fluorometer, sized with a Bioanalyzer 2100, and then quantified again using the KAPA Library Quantification kit. Every immunoSEQ 96-well plate was sequenced on a dedicated single-read 150-cycle Illumina NextSeq 550 flow cell. The paper's processing steps were these. Because only junctional sequences without quality scores were contained in the immunoSEQ output, filtering matching that applied to full-length reads could not be performed. Sequences were annotated with PyIR, a Python wrapper for IgBLAST v1.9, and V/J genes and CDR3 were assigned using IMGT germline references. Any read was removed if the V/J assignment was weak (E-value above 1e-6), the CDR3 was missing, or the read contained stop codons, out-of-frame junctions, or ambiguous translated residues. V3J clonotypes were defined by identical inferred V gene, J gene, and CDR3 amino acid sequence. Percentage overlap between repertoires was calculated by dividing the number of shared unique clonotypes by the size of the smaller repertoire. Repertoire richness was assessed with RTK rarefaction, the Chao1 estimator, and Recon v2.1 estimates of unobserved clonotypes. For all TCRbeta clonotypes obtained by the gDNA method from several donors, generation probabilities were computed with OLGA. The table comes from immuneACCESS by way of TCRdb, which keeps in-frame sequences with V and J called. Part of the clones is missing from these tables; in studies checked, under half for an unresolved V gene and the rest for unknown reasons. V and J calls and clone size follow that table, whereas D and trimming were derived from the DNA. Counted in this sample were some 1.5 million clones; approximately 98% of them appeared once. About 0.45% of the sample goes to the ten largest clones.

The sequence joins TRBV9 to TRBJ2-7, with 7 junctional bases fitting TRBD2. This receptor was identified in a man aged 30 to 39 in good health. What was sequenced was naive CD4+ T cells sorted from blood. Sample cell subset or site, as interpreted from the label and publication: CD45RA+ positively selected. For the CDR3, the sequence is CASSVDAGVGPLREQYF. The bases are TGTGCCAGCAGCGTAGATGCGGGAGTGGGGCCGTTGAGGGAGCAGTACTTC. Supplemented by the reference TRBV9 and TRBJ2-7 proteins around the CDR3, the complete variable domain is DSGVTQTPKHLITATGQRVTLRCSPRSGDLSVYWYQQSLDQGLQFLIQYYNGEERAKGNILERFSAQQFPDLHSELNLSSLELGDSALYFCASSVDAGVGPLREQYFGPGTRLTVT.